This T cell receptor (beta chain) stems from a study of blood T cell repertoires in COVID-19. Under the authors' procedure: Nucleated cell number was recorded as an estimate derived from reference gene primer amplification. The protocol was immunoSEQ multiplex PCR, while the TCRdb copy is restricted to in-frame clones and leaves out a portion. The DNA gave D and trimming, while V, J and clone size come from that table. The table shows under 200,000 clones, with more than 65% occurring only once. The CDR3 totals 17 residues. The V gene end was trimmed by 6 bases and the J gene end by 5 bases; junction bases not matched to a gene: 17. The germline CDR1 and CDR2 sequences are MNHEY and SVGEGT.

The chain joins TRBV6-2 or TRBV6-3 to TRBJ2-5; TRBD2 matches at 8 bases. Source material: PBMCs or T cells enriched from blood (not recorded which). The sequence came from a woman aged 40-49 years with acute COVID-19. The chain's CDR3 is CASSQDAGGDLSETQYF. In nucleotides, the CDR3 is TGTGCCAGCAGCCAGGATGCCGGGGGGGACCTTTCGGAGACCCAGTACTTC.